The TCR beta chain described here comes from a study of blood T cell repertoires in COVID-19. Study-wide context: Researchers got acute and convalescent COVID-19 samples from the United States, Italy and Spain. Sources were T cells, B-cell-depleted T cells, or PBMCs; the material itself was cDNA or gDNA.

Original data processing: How many nucleated cells were present was estimated from reference gene primer amplification. Data came from immunoSEQ multiplex PCR; TCRdb stores just in-frame clones and leaves some out. The V and J calls and clone size are taken from that table; D and trimming were inferred from the DNA. This sample carries around 110,000 clones, 70% to 85% of them seen once, and the ten largest clones take less than 8%. The CDR3 sequence is 15 residues long. V lost 5 bases, J lost 1 base, and 3 bases stayed unmatched. Germline CDR1 is MNHEY and CDR2 is SVGAGI. This chain connects TRBV6-5 to TRBJ2-1, with TRBD1 matching 9 bases. The sequence derives from a man aged 70 or older with active or convalescent COVID-19. Sequenced material: peripheral blood. In DNA form, the CDR3 reads TGTGCCAGCAGTCCAGGACAGGGGTCCTACAATGAGCAGTTCTTC. This gives the protein CASSPGQGSYNEQFF.